Listed below are T cell receptor beta chains from one sample, sequenced in a study of blood T cell repertoires in COVID-19. TCRdb's table, derived via immunoSEQ multiplex PCR, lists solely in-frame clones and lacks some. Here the sample spans fewer than 15,000 clones, 84% being singletons. Sequencing used peripheral blood. The receptors shown here come from a man aged 50 to 60 with active COVID-19. Both conserved end residues are part of each CDR3. Each record gives: CDR3 protein, clone size, J gene, V gene. A row's size may be missing; if present it is once, few, many or a size class.

CATQLPVGDGELFF	few	TRBJ2-2	TRBV7-3
CASSQDSLASGRGNEQFF	.	TRBJ2-1	TRBV4-1
CASSPLAGERTGELFF	.	TRBJ2-2	TRBV5-1
CSVAASGRGNEQFF	.	TRBJ2-1	TRBV29-1
CASSPPASGQETQYF	.	TRBJ2-5	TRBV18
CASSPPGPGDAKNIQYF	.	TRBJ2-4	TRBV3-1/TRBV3-2
CASRPTGGAGAGANVLTF	few	TRBJ2-6	TRBV27
CASGGTVDEQFF	.	TRBJ2-1	TRBV12-3/TRBV12-4
CASSARLAGGTLYNTDTQYF	.	TRBJ2-3	TRBV7-8
CASSLKGAGNTIYF	once	TRBJ1-3	TRBV5-6
CASSSFDSPLHF	once	TRBJ1-6	TRBV7-9
CASSYSSPPGLSEQYF	.	TRBJ2-7	TRBV6-5
CASSFRVNNEKLFF	.	TRBJ1-4	TRBV7-8
CASSLEWGLAGVFKQETQYF	once	TRBJ2-5	TRBV11-3
CASSPGQLTYEQYF	.	TRBJ2-7	TRBV19
CASTLGGGTGNTIYF	.	TRBJ1-3	TRBV9
CASSQERQGNSPLHF	.	TRBJ1-6	TRBV4-1
CSASAPGLAVYNEQFF	few	TRBJ2-1	TRBV20-1
CASSSLIQGPGVSGELFF	.	TRBJ2-2	TRBV5-8
CASSLGQGYQETQYF	.	TRBJ2-5	TRBV13
CASSAWGTGQGITGELFF	.	TRBJ2-2	TRBV9
CASSQDLGQVGNEQFF	.	TRBJ2-1	TRBV14
CASSIMGGVYEQYF	.	TRBJ2-7	TRBV28
CASSQPRGKSRNTIYF	.	TRBJ1-3	TRBV4-1
CASSPPLGLAGAADTQYF	.	TRBJ2-3	TRBV5-1
CASVQTVTTGELFF	.	TRBJ2-2	TRBV10-2
CASSGQGITEAFF	few	TRBJ1-1	TRBV6-5
CAWSVTDNSPLHF	.	TRBJ1-6	TRBV30
CASSFGQGSYEQYF	.	TRBJ2-7	TRBV6-5
CASSLPYGGRGDGYTF	.	TRBJ1-2	TRBV7-9
CASSVSGTVTDTQYF	.	TRBJ2-3	TRBV9
CSVDGRQDSNYGYTF	.	TRBJ1-2	TRBV29-1
CASSLNPTKNTEAFF	.	TRBJ1-1	TRBV6-5
CASSYYRNYGYTF	few	TRBJ1-2	TRBV6-5
CASSIAWSEKLFF	.	TRBJ1-4	TRBV19
CSVEQVTDTQYF	.	TRBJ2-3	TRBV29-1
CASRVFIGGINTGELFF	.	TRBJ2-2	TRBV2
CASSLVGTEGYTF	.	TRBJ1-2	TRBV11-2
CASSLEGTATYEQYF	few	TRBJ2-7	TRBV11-2